The 29 T cell receptor beta chains given below trace back to one sample, sequenced in a study of somatic mutations in cytotoxic T cells in rheumatoid arthritis. The table came from immunoSEQ multiplex PCR; TCRdb's copy has only in-frame clones and leaves some out. Found here are some 20,000 clones, about 82% of them singletons; the top ten hold over 15%. The sequenced material came from CD8+ T cells sorted from blood. All receptors derive from a woman aged 45-59 years in good health.

The chain combines TRBV29-1 with TRBJ2-7; a weak D match, TRBD1 (6 bases). V was cut by 6 bases and J by 3 bases, with 9 bases left in between. CDR3 length equals 11 residues. Germline V gene sequence: CDR1 SQVTM, CDR2 ANQGSEA. For the CDR3, the DNA is TGCAGCGTGATACAGGGCTACGAGCAGTACGTC. It yields the protein CSVIQGYEQYV.

In nucleotides, the CDR3 is TGCGCCAGCAGCCAAGCGGGACTGAGCAATCAGCCCCAGCATTTT. It translates to CASSQAGLSNQPQHF. V usage is TRBV4-1 and J usage is TRBJ1-5, with a possible D match to TRBD1 (5 bases). The germline CDR1 and CDR2 sequences are MGHRA and YSYEKL. The V and J ends lost 1 base and 1 base respectively, with 8 bases between them. The CDR3 loop spans 15 amino acids.

The V call is TRBV14, the J call TRBJ2-2, with D perhaps TRBD1 or TRBD2 (5 bases each). The CDR3 length is 14 residues. The germline V gene has CDR1 SGHDN and CDR2 FVKESK. V lost 1 base and J 8 bases, leaving 11 bases between the germline ends. The CDR3 here is CASSQVPGLGELFF. In nucleotides, the CDR3 is TGTGCCAGCAGCCAAGTCCCGGGGCTAGGGGAGCTGTTTTTT. Full variable domain (remainder filled in from reference TRBV14 and TRBJ2-2): EAGVTQFPSHSVIEKGQTVTLRCDPISGHDNLYWYRRVMGKEIKFLLHFVKESKQDESGMPNNRFLAERTGGTYSTLKVQPAELEDSGVYFCASSQVPGLGELFFGEGSRLTVL.

J is TRBJ1-1 and V is TRBV29-1, with D unclear. Trimming left V 6 bases short and J 1 base short, with 6 bases between. The CDR3 extends over 11 amino acids. In germline, CDR1 is SQVTM, CDR2 ANQGSEA. The CDR3, as DNA: TGCAGCGTAAACAGGAACACTGAAGCTTTCTTT. Amino acid sequence: CSVNRNTEAFF.

The chain recombines TRBV27 with TRBJ2-1, with D possibly being TRBD1 (6 bases). The CDR3 is 12 residues long. Trimming pared 6 bases from V and 4 bases from J, leaving 7 bases between. CDR1 is MNHEY, CDR2 SMNVEV, per germline (reference sequence). The CDR3 bases are TGTGCCAGCAGGACAGGTTACAATGAGCAGTTCTTC. Encoded protein: CASRTGYNEQFF.

This clone appeared once. The chain joins TRBV11-2 to TRBJ1-2; D might be TRBD1 (5 bases). Trimming took off 3 bases at V and 7 bases at J, with 6 bases between the two ends. The CDR3 spans 11 residues. Germline V lookup: CDR1 SGHAT, CDR2 FQNNGV. The CDR3 nucleotides are TGTGCCAGCAGCTTGGGGGTTGGCTACACCTTC. This translates into CASSLGVGYTF. Combining the CDR3 with reference TRBV11-2 and TRBJ1-2 gives the whole variable domain EAGVAQSPRYKIIEKRQSVAFWCNPISGHATLYWYQQILGQGPKLLIQFQNNGVVDDSQLPKDRFSAERLKGVDSTLKIQPAKLEDSAVYLCASSLGVGYTFGSGTRLTVV.

The chain employs TRBV2 and TRBJ1-1, with 10 bases that match TRBD1. CDR3 length: 14 amino acids. Per the germline V gene, CDR1 is SNHLY and CDR2 is FYNNEI. J was trimmed by 4 bases and V by 6 bases; bases with no gene match: 5. CDR3 sequence (DNA): TGTGCCAGCAGGTTGGACAGGGGGGGCACTGAAGCTTTCTTT. Its protein product is CASRLDRGGTEAFF. Together with reference TRBV2 and TRBJ1-1, the CDR3 gives the full variable domain: EPEVTQTPSHQVTQMGQEVILRCVPISNHLYFYWYRQILGQKVEFLVSFYNNEISEKSEIFDDQFSVERPDGSNFTLKIRSTKLEDSAMYFCASRLDRGGTEAFFGQGTRLTVV.

This clone was seen once. The chain combines TRBV7-2 with TRBJ2-5, with 12 bases aligning to TRBD2. The CDR3 runs to 17 residues. Germline V gives CDR1 SGHTA, CDR2 FQGNSA. Trimming removed 5 bases from V and 4 bases from J; junction bases left unmatched: 11. The CDR3 spells CASSPRTSGETGETQYF. The DNA for the CDR3 is TGTGCCAGCAGCCCTAGGACTAGCGGGGAGACCGGAGAGACCCAGTACTTC.

V is TRBV6-5 and J is TRBJ1-5; D is possibly TRBD1 (5 bases). The CDR3 totals 15 residues. Germline V gene lookup returns CDR1 MNHEY and CDR2 SVGAGI. V shed 6 bases and J shed 7 bases, with 19 bases lying between them. CDR3 bases: TGTGCCAGCAGCCGAGGGGCGCGGAGCGGGCAGCCCCAGCATTTT. The encoded protein is CASSRGARSGQPQHF.

DNA of the CDR3: TGCGCCAGCAGCGACCCGGGTAGCGGGGGGGCCCAAGAGACCCAGTACTTC. This translates into CASSDPGSGGAQETQYF. The rearrangement links TRBV4-1 to TRBJ2-5; 11 nucleotides align to TRBD2. Germline V lookup: CDR1 MGHRA, CDR2 YSYEKL. The CDR3 totals 17 residues. The J segment lost 1 base and the V segment lost 5 bases, leaving 9 bases of the junction unmatched.

This chain links TRBV2 with TRBJ2-5; TRBD2 aligns across 8 bases. CDR3 length: 16 residues. Per germline, CDR1 SNHLY and CDR2 FYNNEI. Germline trimming cut 1 base from V and 0 bases from J; bases unmatched to any gene: 4. This CDR3 reads CASSEGTGGYQETQYF. The CDR3 DNA reads TGTGCCAGCAGTGAAGGAACGGGGGGGTACCAAGAGACCCAGTACTTC.

This sequence joins TRBV4-2 and TRBJ1-1; no reliable D call. The V gene lost 0 bases and the J gene lost 2 bases, with 10 bases spanning the gap. CDR3 length: 15 residues. From germline, CDR1 is LGHNA and CDR2 YNFKEQ. The CDR3 is CASSQDSPLNTEAFF. In DNA, the CDR3 is TGTGCCAGCAGCCAAGATTCCCCCCTTAACACTGAAGCTTTCTTT.

This clone is judged medium-sized (0.01 to 0.1%). This chain links TRBV11-2 with TRBJ1-2; 7 bases map to TRBD1. The CDR3 sequence is 16 residues long. Germline trimming cut 3 bases from V and 4 bases from J; bases unmatched to any gene: 11. Germline CDR1 reads SGHAT; CDR2 reads FQNNGV. The CDR3 nucleotides read TGTGCCAGCAGCTTGGTCGGAACAGGGGCGAGCTATGGCTACACCTTC. It encodes CASSLVGTGASYGYTF.

J is TRBJ1-1 and V is TRBV19; D is possibly TRBD1 (5 bases). Looked up from germline, CDR1 is LNHDA and CDR2 is SQIVND (reference sequence). The CDR3 runs 15 residues. The germline V and J ends were trimmed by 0 bases and 4 bases, with 12 bases remaining between them. DNA of the CDR3: TGTGCCAGTAGTATAGATCCCGGGGCCGGCACTGAAGCTTTCTTT. Translated, it gives CASSIDPGAGTEAFF. The full variable domain, with the rest looked up from reference TRBV19 and TRBJ1-1, is DGGITQSPKYLFRKEGQNVTLSCEQNLNHDAMYWYRQDPGQGLRLIYYSQIVNDFQKGDIAEGYSVSREKKESFPLTVTSAQKNPTAFYLCASSIDPGAGTEAFFGQGTRLTVV.

The V and J genes are TRBV4-2 and TRBJ1-3; D is perhaps TRBD1 (6 bases). Germline V gene lookup returns CDR1 LGHNA and CDR2 YNFKEQ. The CDR3 loop spans 17 amino acids. The V end was cut by 3 bases, the J end by 0 bases, with 15 bases between. This CDR3 reads CASSQVPTGPSGNTIYF. The CDR3 DNA follows: TGTGCCAGCAGCCAGGTCCCGACAGGTCCCTCTGGAAACACCATATATTTT.

This clone has just one count. This chain connects TRBV7-2 to TRBJ2-1; unclear D gene. CDR3 size: 15 residues. Germline values: CDR1 SGHTA, CDR2 FQGNSA. The V end lost 1 base, the J end lost 4 bases, and 11 bases lay between the germline ends. CDR3 nucleotides: TGTGCCAGCAGCTTAGATGGCCAGATTTACAATGAGCAGTTCTTC. Translating it yields CASSLDGQIYNEQFF.

The chain links TRBV4-1 to TRBJ2-2; 10 bases match TRBD1. Germline loops: CDR1 MGHRA, CDR2 YSYEKL. The CDR3 loop spans 15 amino acids. V was clipped by 2 bases and J by 6 bases; unmatched bases: 3. The CDR3 sequence is CASSQTGTGAGELFF. DNA of the CDR3: TGCGCCAGCAGCCAAACCGGGACAGGGGCCGGGGAGCTGTTTTTT.

The chain uses TRBV27 and TRBJ2-1; 10 bases line up with TRBD2. Germline V gene data show CDR1 as MNHEY and CDR2 as SMNVEV (reference sequence). With 10 bases clipped from V and 7 bases from J, the junction kept 16 bases outside the gene matches. CDR3 length: 16 residues. The CDR3 DNA reads TGTGCCACCAGGACAGCCGAGCGGGGGGGGCAAAATGAGCAGTTCTTC. Translating it yields CATRTAERGGQNEQFF.

The CDR3 DNA reads TGTGCCAGCAGCCGGACAGGTTCCGAGCAGTACTTC. This codes for CASSRTGSEQYF. The chain has TRBV13 and TRBJ2-7; TRBD1 matches at 7 bases. The CDR3 runs 12 residues. Germline V CDR1 and CDR2: PRHDT, FYEKMQ (reference sequence). The J segment lost 6 bases and the V segment lost 5 bases, leaving 4 bases of the junction unmatched. The entire variable domain, with the rest obtained from reference TRBV13 and TRBJ2-7, is as follows: AAGVIQSPRHLIKEKRETATLKCYPIPRHDTVYWYQQGPGQDPQFLISFYEKMQSDKGSIPDRFSAQQFSDYHSELNMSSLELGDSALYFCASSRTGSEQYFGPGTRLTVT.

CDR3 loop: CASSPGQSPYEQYF. Here the CDR3 DNA reads TGTGCCAGCAGCCCGGGACAGTCTCCCTACGAGCAGTACTTC. V usage is TRBV7-2 and J usage is TRBJ2-7; 7 positions match TRBD1. The CDR3 extends over 14 amino acids. V lost 5 bases to trimming and J lost 2 bases; unmatched junction nucleotides: 6. Germline values: CDR1 SGHTA, CDR2 FQGNSA.

The rearrangement links TRBV27 to TRBJ1-5; 7 bases fit TRBD1. V trimming: 4 bases; J trimming: 3 bases; junction bases outside the gene matches: 12. The CDR3 runs to 17 residues. Germline V lookup: CDR1 MNHEY, CDR2 SMNVEV (reference sequence). DNA for the CDR3: TGTGCCAGCAGTTCGGTACGGGACAGAGCCAACAATCAGCCCCAGCATTTT. Encoded protein: CASSSVRDRANNQPQHF.

The CDR3 DNA reads TGTGCCAGCAGCCACGAGGGCACTGAAGCTTTCTTT. It codes for CASSHEGTEAFF. The V gene is TRBV11-2, the J gene TRBJ1-1; D gene unclear. CDR1 is SGHAT, CDR2 FQNNGV, per germline. The V end lost 5 bases, the J end lost 4 bases, and 8 bases lay between the germline ends. CDR3 length equals 12 residues.

V and J are TRBV2 and TRBJ1-2; 12 nucleotides match TRBD1. The CDR3 has 16 residues. Germline lookup yields CDR1 SNHLY and CDR2 FYNNEI. V was pared by 8 bases and J by 8 bases, with 15 bases of the junction left unmatched. CDR3: CASWAGDRGLTDGYTF. CDR3 in DNA: TGTGCCAGCTGGGCGGGGGACAGGGGGCTTACTGACGGCTACACCTTC. Drawing the rest from reference TRBV2 and TRBJ1-2, the complete variable domain is EPEVTQTPSHQVTQMGQEVILRCVPISNHLYFYWYRQILGQKVEFLVSFYNNEISEKSEIFDDQFSVERPDGSNFTLKIRSTKLEDSAMYFCASWAGDRGLTDGYTFGSGTRLTVV.

The V gene is TRBV5-4, the J gene TRBJ1-2; the D gene is possibly TRBD1 (6 bases). The germline CDR1 and CDR2 sequences are SGHNT and YYREEE (reference sequence). The CDR3 loop spans 15 amino acids. The ends were cut back, 4 bases at V and 3 bases at J, with 16 bases in the middle. The chain's CDR3 is CASSRAGGGDYGYTF. The CDR3 region has the DNA TGTGCCAGCAGCCGGGCCGGGGGCGGGGACTATGGCTACACCTTC.

The V call is TRBV7-6, the J call TRBJ2-5; TRBD2 matches at 11 bases. V dropped 5 bases and J dropped 5; count of bases not matched to a gene: 7. From germline, CDR1 is SGHVS and CDR2 FNYEAQ. The CDR3 runs 15 residues. The DNA of the CDR3 is TGTGCCAGCAGCGGTCCTCTAGCGGGAGGCGAGACCCAGTACTTC. Translating it yields CASSGPLAGGETQYF.

CDR3: CAISESGGSTEAFF. CDR3 in DNA: TGTGCCATCAGTGAGTCGGGGGGGAGCACTGAAGCTTTCTTT. The chain employs TRBV10-3 and TRBJ1-1; a weak D match, TRBD1 (5 bases). CDR3 length: 14 amino acids. V shed 0 bases and J shed 4 bases, with 9 bases lying between them. Per the germline V gene, CDR1 is ENHRY and CDR2 is SYGVKD.

V is TRBV29-1 and J is TRBJ2-5; D is perhaps TRBD1 (6 bases). The CDR3 length is 15 residues. V was shortened by 4 bases and J by 2 bases, with 17 bases between the two germline ends. Per the germline V gene, CDR1 is SQVTM and CDR2 is ANQGSEA. This chain's CDR3 is CSVGPRDRPQETQYF. DNA for the CDR3: TGCAGCGTTGGGCCCAGAGACAGGCCTCAAGAGACCCAGTACTTC.

The chain joins TRBV4-3 to TRBJ2-7; D gene ambiguous. The CDR3 covers 14 residues. V lost 0 bases and J 4 bases, leaving 10 bases between the germline ends. Germline V gene sequence: CDR1 LGHNA, CDR2 YSLEER. The CDR3 protein is CASSQDLWGYEQYF. The CDR3 coding sequence is TGCGCCAGCAGCCAAGATCTGTGGGGATACGAGCAGTACTTC.

The V gene is TRBV4-1, the J gene TRBJ2-5; TRBD2 aligns across 9 bases. The J segment lost 5 bases and the V segment lost 4 bases, leaving 14 bases of the junction unmatched. The CDR3 totals 17 residues. The germline CDR1 and CDR2 sequences are MGHRA and YSYEKL. The CDR3 loop is CASSPLYSGGSDETQYF. The CDR3 DNA is TGCGCCAGCAGCCCACTCTATAGCGGGGGTTCGGACGAGACCCAGTACTTC.